This is a list of T cell receptor beta chains from one sample in a study of identical twins. One entry per CDR3 protein, called by TCRdb with MiXCR from the 5' RACE reads. Among 400,000 to 500,000 distinct CDR3 sequences, less than 20% were seen once, and the ten largest hold around 10%. Specimen: naive T cells sorted from blood. The receptors here all came from a man aged 50 to 60 in good health. Both conserved end residues are trimmed from each CDR3. A D gene is named only where the DNA matches it firmly. Clone size, where shown, is once, few, many, or a class for clones that have expanded.

>TRBD1|TRBV5-6|many|TRBJ2-7
ASSSPGQGLYEQY
>NA|TRBV28|few|TRBJ1-5
ASRAGRNQPQH
>NA|TRBV11-2|few|TRBJ2-5
ASSFTFVVGLIQETQY
>TRBD2|TRBV10-3|NA|TRBJ2-1
AISESWLSGKSSYNEQF
>NA|TRBV5-1|many|TRBJ2-7
ASSTDRQGGEQY
>NA|TRBV6-2/TRBV6-3|NA|TRBJ2-1
ASSARSSYNEQF
>TRBD2|TRBV20-1|NA|TRBJ2-1
SASTSGRGHNEQF
>NA|TRBV11-2|NA|TRBJ2-5
ASSLGYIQETQY
>TRBD1|TRBV11-2|few|TRBJ1-1
ASSPRTGWTEAF
>TRBD2|TRBV20-1|few|TRBJ2-7
SASFGGRGTYEQY
>TRBD2|TRBV5-6|many|TRBJ2-3
ASSLSSGITDTQY
>TRBD1|TRBV6-5|many|TRBJ2-5
ASSYSDRGYQETQY
>NA|TRBV20-1|NA|TRBJ2-2
SARDPRGSNTGELF
>TRBD1|TRBV10-3|few|TRBJ2-1
AIRSGTGGYNEQF
>TRBD1|TRBV11-2|few|TRBJ2-3
ASSLDRGWGTDTQY
>TRBD2|TRBV5-6|many|TRBJ2-1
ASSADSGSSSYNEQF
>NA|TRBV12-3/TRBV12-4|many|TRBJ2-5
ASSVRDIQETQY
>NA|TRBV6-5|many|TRBJ2-7
ASSYQGSYEQY
>NA|TRBV28|many|TRBJ1-4
ASSPPTALSTNEKLF
>TRBD2|TRBV7-2|NA|TRBJ2-1
ASSLGTSGGLHNEQF
>TRBD1|TRBV14|NA|TRBJ2-1
ASSLRDRRISLSSYNEQF
>TRBD2|TRBV12-3/TRBV12-4|many|TRBJ2-7
ASSLVAGGYEQY
>NA|TRBV5-1|NA|TRBJ2-1
ASSFEGGYYNEQF
>TRBD1|TRBV7-8|many|TRBJ2-5
ASSLWQGAQETQY
>TRBD1|TRBV20-1|NA|TRBJ2-5
SARDQTGRVAQETQY
>TRBD2|TRBV15|many|TRBJ2-1
ATSRDGTSGLNEQF
>NA|TRBV20-1|NA|TRBJ1-5
SARGDNNQPQH
>NA|TRBV7-9|NA|TRBJ2-7
ASSLNPGASYEQY